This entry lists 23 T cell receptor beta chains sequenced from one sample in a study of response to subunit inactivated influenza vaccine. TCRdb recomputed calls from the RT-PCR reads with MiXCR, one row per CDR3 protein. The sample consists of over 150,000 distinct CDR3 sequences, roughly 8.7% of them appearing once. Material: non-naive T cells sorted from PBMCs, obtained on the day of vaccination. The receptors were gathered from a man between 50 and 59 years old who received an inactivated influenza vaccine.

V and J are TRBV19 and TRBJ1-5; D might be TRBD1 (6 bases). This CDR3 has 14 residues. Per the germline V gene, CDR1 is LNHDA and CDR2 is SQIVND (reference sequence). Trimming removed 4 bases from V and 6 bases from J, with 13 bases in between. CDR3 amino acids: CASSTQQGSQPQHF. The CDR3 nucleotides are TGTGCCAGTAGTACGCAACAGGGAAGTCAGCCCCAGCATTTT. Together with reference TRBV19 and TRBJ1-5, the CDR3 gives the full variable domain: DGGITQSPKYLFRKEGQNVTLSCEQNLNHDAMYWYRQDPGQGLRLIYYSQIVNDFQKGDIAEGYSVSREKKESFPLTVTSAQKNPTAFYLCASSTQQGSQPQHFGDGTRLSIL.

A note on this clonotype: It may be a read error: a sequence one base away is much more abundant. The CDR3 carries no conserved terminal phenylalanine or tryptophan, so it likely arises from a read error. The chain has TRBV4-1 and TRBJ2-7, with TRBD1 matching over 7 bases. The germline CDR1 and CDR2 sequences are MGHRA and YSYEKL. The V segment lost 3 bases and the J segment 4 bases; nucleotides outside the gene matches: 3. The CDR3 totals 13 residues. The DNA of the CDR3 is TGCGCCAGCAGCCATGGACAGGCGTACGAGCAGTACTAC. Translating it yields CASSHGQAYEQYY.

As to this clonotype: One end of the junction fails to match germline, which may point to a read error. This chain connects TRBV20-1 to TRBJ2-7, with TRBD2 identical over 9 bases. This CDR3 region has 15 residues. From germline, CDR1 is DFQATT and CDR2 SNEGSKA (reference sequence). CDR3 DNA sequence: TGCTGTGCTAGTCCTAGCGGGATACTGCCCTACGAGCAGTACTTC. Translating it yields CCASPSGILPYEQYF.

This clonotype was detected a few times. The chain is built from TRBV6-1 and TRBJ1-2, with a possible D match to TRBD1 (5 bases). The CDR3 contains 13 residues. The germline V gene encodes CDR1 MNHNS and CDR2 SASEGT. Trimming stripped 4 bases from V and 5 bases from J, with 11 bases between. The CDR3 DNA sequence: TGTGCCAGCAGTGGCAGGGACGGGTATGGCTACACCTTC. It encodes CASSGRDGYGYTF.

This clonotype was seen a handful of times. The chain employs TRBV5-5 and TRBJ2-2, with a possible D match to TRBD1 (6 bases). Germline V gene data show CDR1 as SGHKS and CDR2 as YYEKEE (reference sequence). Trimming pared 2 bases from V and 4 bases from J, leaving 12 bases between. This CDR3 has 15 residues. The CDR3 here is CASSFRQVGTGELFF. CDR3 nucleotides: TGTGCCAGCAGCTTTAGACAGGTTGGCACCGGGGAGCTGTTTTTT. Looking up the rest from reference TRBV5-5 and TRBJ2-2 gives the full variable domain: DAGVTQSPTHLIKTRGQQVTLRCSPISGHKSVSWYQQVLGQGPQFIFQYYEKEERGRGNFPDRFSARQFPNYSSELNVNALLLGDSALYLCASSFRQVGTGELFFGEGSRLTVL.

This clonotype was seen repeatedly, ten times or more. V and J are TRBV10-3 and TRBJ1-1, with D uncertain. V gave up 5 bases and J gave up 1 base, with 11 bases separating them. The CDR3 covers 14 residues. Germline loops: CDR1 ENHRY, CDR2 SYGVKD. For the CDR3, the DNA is TGTGCCATCAGTAATAAATTACAGAACACTGAAGCTTTCTTT. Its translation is CAISNKLQNTEAFF.

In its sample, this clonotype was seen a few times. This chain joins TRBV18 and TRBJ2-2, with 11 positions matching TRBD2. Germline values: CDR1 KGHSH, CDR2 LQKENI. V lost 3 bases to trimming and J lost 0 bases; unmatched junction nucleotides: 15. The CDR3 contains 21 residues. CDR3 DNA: TGTGCCAGCTCACCGCTATCCGGGACTAGCGGACGGGGGGCGAACACCGGGGAGCTGTTTTTT. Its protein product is CASSPLSGTSGRGANTGELFF.

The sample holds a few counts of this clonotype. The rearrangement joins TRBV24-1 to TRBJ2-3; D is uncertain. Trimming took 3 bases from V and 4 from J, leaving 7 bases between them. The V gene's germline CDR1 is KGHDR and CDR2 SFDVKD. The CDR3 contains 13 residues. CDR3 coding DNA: TGTGCCACCAGTGATGGGTTCGCAGATACGCAGTATTTT. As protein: CATSDGFADTQYF.

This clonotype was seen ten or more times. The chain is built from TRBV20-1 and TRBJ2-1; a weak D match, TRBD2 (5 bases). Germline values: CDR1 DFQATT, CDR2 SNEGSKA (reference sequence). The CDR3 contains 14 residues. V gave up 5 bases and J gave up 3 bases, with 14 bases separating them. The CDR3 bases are TGCAGTGCTTTAGGGAGTTGGCTCTACAATGAGCAGTTCTTC. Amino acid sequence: CSALGSWLYNEQFF.

The CDR3 nucleotides read TGCGCCAGCAGCCAAGACCAGCGGGGGGGCGGTGAGCAGTTCTTC. It encodes CASSQDQRGGGEQFF. V gene TRBV4-1 combines with J gene TRBJ2-1; 10 bases match TRBD2. The germline CDR1 and CDR2 sequences are MGHRA and YSYEKL. The CDR3 consists of 15 residues. Trimming removed 0 bases from V and 9 bases from J; junction bases left unmatched: 5.

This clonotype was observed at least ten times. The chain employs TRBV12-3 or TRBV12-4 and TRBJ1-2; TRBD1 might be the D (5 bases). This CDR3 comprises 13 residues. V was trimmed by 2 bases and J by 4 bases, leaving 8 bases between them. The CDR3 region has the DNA TGTGCCAGCAGTTTACGGGGGGGCTATGGCTACACCTTC. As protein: CASSLRGGYGYTF.

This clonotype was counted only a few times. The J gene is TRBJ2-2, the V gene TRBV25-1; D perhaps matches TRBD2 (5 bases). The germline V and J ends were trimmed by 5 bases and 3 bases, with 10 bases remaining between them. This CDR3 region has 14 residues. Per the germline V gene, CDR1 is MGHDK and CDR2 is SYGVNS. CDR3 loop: CASSRTGDTGELFF. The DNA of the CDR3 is TGTGCCAGCAGTAGGACTGGGGACACCGGGGAGCTGTTTTTT.

The CDR3: CASTLRGTEEGIQYF. CDR3 bases: TGTGCCAGCACCCTCCGGGGCACTGAGGAGGGCATTCAGTACTTC. V and J are TRBV2 and TRBJ2-4, with D maybe TRBD2 (6 bases). Germline V CDR1 and CDR2: SNHLY, FYNNEI. The CDR3 contains 15 residues. The V end lost 7 bases, the J end lost 9 bases, and 22 bases lay between the germline ends.

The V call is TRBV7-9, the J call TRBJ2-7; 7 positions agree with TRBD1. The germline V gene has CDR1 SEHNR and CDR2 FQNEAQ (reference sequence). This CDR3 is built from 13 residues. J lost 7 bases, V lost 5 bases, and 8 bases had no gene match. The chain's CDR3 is CASSLGTAFEQYF. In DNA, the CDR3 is TGTGCCAGCAGCCTAGGGACAGCGTTTGAGCAGTACTTC.

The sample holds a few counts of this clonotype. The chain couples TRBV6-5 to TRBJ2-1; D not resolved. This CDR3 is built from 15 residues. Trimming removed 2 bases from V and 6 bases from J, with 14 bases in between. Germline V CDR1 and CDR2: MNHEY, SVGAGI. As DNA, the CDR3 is TGTGCCAGCAGTTACACACACGACCAAAGCAATGAGCAGTTCTTC. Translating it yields CASSYTHDQSNEQFF.

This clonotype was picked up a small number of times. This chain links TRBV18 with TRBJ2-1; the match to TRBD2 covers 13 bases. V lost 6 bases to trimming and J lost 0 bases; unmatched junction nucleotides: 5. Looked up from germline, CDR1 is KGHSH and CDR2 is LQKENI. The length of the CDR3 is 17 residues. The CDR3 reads CASSSGLAGHSYNEQFF. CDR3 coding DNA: TGTGCCAGCTCGTCGGGACTAGCGGGACACTCCTACAATGAGCAGTTCTTC. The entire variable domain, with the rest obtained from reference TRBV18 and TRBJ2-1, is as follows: NAGVMQNPRHLVRRRGQEARLRCSPMKGHSHVYWYRQLPEEGLKFMVYLQKENIIDESGMPKERFSAEFPKEGPSILRIQQVVRGDSAAYFCASSSGLAGHSYNEQFFGPGTRLTVL.

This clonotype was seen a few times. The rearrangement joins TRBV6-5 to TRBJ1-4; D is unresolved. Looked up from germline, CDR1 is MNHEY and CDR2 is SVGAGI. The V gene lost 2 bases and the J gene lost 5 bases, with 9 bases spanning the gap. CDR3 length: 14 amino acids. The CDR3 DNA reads TGTGCCAGCAGTTACGCTTCTAGGAATGAAAAACTGTTTTTT. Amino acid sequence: CASSYASRNEKLFF.

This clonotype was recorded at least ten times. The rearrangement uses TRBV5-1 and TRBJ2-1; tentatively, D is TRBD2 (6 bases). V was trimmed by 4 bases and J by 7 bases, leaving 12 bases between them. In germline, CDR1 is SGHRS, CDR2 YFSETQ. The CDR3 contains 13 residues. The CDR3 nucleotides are TGCGCCAGCAGCAAGGGGACTGCGAATGAGCAGTTCTTC. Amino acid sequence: CASSKGTANEQFF.

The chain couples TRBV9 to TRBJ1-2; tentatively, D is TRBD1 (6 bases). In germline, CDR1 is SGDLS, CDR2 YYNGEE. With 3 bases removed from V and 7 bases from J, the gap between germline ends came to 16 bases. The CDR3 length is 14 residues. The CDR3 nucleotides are TGTGCCAGCAGCGAGGGGACAACGAGACCTGGCTACACCTTC. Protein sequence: CASSEGTTRPGYTF.

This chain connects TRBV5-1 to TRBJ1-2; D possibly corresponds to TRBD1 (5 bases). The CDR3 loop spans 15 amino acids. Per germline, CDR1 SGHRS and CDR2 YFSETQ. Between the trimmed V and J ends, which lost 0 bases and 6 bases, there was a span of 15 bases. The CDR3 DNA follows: TGCGCCAGCAGCTTGGCTCGGATGGGGGTGGATGGCTACACCTTC. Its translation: CASSLARMGVDGYTF.

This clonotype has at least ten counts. CDR3 coding DNA: TGCGCCAGCAGCCAGTTCCTAGATGATGAGCAGTTCTTC. Its translation is CASSQFLDDEQFF. V and J are TRBV4-3 and TRBJ2-1, with D unresolved. Trimming stripped 3 bases from V and 8 bases from J, with 11 bases between. The CDR3 is 13 amino acids. CDR1 and CDR2 (germline): LGHNA, YSLEER.

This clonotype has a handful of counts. This chain's CDR3 is CASSLEVAGYGSGNTIYF. In DNA form, the CDR3 reads TGTGCCAGCAGCTTGGAAGTCGCAGGGTATGGCTCTGGAAACACCATATATTTT. J is TRBJ1-3 and V is TRBV5-5; perhaps TRBD1 as D (5 bases). CDR3 length: 18 amino acids. CDR1 and CDR2 from the germline V gene are SGHKS and YYEKEE (reference sequence). V dropped 0 bases and J dropped 0 bases, with 16 bases sitting between them. The whole variable domain, remainder taken from reference TRBV5-5 and TRBJ1-3, is DAGVTQSPTHLIKTRGQQVTLRCSPISGHKSVSWYQQVLGQGPQFIFQYYEKEERGRGNFPDRFSARQFPNYSSELNVNALLLGDSALYLCASSLEVAGYGSGNTIYFGEGSWLTVV.

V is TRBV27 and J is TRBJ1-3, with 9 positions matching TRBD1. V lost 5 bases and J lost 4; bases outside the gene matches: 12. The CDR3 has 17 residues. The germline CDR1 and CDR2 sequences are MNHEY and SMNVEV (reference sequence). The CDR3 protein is CASSPLLQGAFGNTIYF. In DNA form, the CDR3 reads TGTGCCAGCAGTCCTCTTCTACAGGGGGCGTTCGGAAACACCATATATTTT.